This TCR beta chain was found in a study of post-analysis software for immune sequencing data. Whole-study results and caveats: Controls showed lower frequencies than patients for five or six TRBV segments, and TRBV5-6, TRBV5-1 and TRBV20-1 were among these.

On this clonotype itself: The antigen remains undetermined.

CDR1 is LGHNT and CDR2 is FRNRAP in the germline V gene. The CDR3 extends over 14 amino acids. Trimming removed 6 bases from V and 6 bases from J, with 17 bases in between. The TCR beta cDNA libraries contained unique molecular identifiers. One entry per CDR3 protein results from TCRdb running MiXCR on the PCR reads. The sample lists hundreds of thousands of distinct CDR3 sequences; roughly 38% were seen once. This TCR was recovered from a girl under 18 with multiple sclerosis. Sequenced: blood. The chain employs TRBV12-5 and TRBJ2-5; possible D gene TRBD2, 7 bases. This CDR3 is CASGPPAGAQTQYF. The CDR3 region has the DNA TGTGCTAGTGGCCCCCCGGCGGGGGCGCAGACCCAGTACTTC.